Listed below are T cell receptor beta chains from one sample, sequenced in a study of CD8 T cells in ankylosing spondylitis. Via MiXCR, TCRdb re-called the 5' RACE reads, giving one row per CDR3 protein. The data hold roughly 150,000 distinct CDR3 sequences, with about 7% observed a single time. Specimen: blood, either unsorted or a sorted T cell fraction (not recorded which). All receptors derive from a female donor with ankylosing spondylitis or in good health (not recorded which). Each CDR3 is given with its conserved first and last residue. D genes are given only for firm matches. Some rows have no size entry. The others give once, few or many, or a class for an expanded clone.

CDR3aa	CDR3nt	j_gene	v_gene	abundance	d_gene
CATSRVTSRSTDTQYF	TGTGCCACCAGCAGAGTAACCAGCAGAAGCACAGATACGCAGTATTTT	TRBJ2-3	TRBV15	many	.
CATKQGTQPQHF	TGTGCCACTAAACAGGGGACTCAGCCCCAGCATTTT	TRBJ1-5	TRBV6-6	many	TRBD1
CASSIKQSSYEQYF	TGTGCCAGCAGTATCAAACAAAGCTCCTACGAGCAGTACTTC	TRBJ2-7	TRBV12-3/TRBV12-4	.	.
CASSRPGRTDSGNTIYF	TGTGCCAGCAGCCGTCCGGGACGGACAGACTCTGGAAACACCATATATTTT	TRBJ1-3	TRBV28	many	.
CASGGQLSNEQFF	TGTGCTTCCGGGGGACAGTTAAGCAATGAGCAGTTCTTC	TRBJ2-1	TRBV30	.	.
CASSFQGDEQYF	TGTGCCAGCAGTTTCCAGGGGGACGAGCAGTACTTC	TRBJ2-7	TRBV25-1	many	TRBD1
CSVLQVSSYEQYF	TGCAGCGTTTTACAGGTTAGCTCCTACGAGCAGTACTTC	TRBJ2-7	TRBV29-1	many	.
CASSQELSLYF	TGTGCCAGCAGCCAAGAACTCAGCCTATATTTT	TRBJ1-3	TRBV3-1	many	.
CASKGADSSYNSPLHF	TGTGCCAGCAAAGGGGCCGATAGCTCCTATAATTCACCCCTCCACTTT	TRBJ1-6	TRBV6-1	many	.
CASSLSPGSPAEAFF	TGTGCCAGCAGTTTATCGCCAGGTTCGCCTGCTGAAGCTTTCTTT	TRBJ1-1	TRBV27	many	.